These 24 T cell receptor beta chains came from one sample sequenced in a study of blood T cell repertoires in COVID-19. Assay: immunoSEQ multiplex PCR; the TCRdb copy retains only in-frame clones and omits some. Of 220,000 or so clones in the sample, approximately 90% were seen once. The sequencing sample was made of peripheral blood. The receptors derive from a man in his 60s with COVID-19, enrolled during active disease.

The J gene is TRBJ1-5, the V gene TRBV7-8; D is perhaps TRBD1 (6 bases). Germline loops: CDR1 SGHVS, CDR2 FQNEAQ. Trimming removed 1 base from V and 7 bases from J, with 11 bases in between. This CDR3 has 14 residues. CDR3 in amino acids: CASSLVQGRQPQHF. In DNA form, the CDR3 reads TGTGCCAGCAGCTTAGTACAGGGCAGGCAGCCCCAGCATTTT.

The chain carries TRBV24-1 and TRBJ2-2; tentative D call: TRBD1 (7 bases). The V gene's germline CDR1 is KGHDR and CDR2 SFDVKD. Between the trimmed V and J ends, which lost 5 bases and 4 bases, there was a span of 16 bases. The CDR3 is 16 residues long. CDR3 bases: TGTGCCACCAGTGCCGGGGGACAGTGGGCCACCGGGGAGCTGTTTTTT. It codes for CATSAGGQWATGELFF.

This chain uses TRBV9 with TRBJ2-3; TRBD2 matches 7 bases. From germline, CDR1 is SGDLS and CDR2 YYNGEE. CDR3 length: 16 residues. V lost 0 bases to trimming and J lost 3 bases; unmatched junction nucleotides: 7. The CDR3 DNA is TGTGCCAGCAGCGTAGGCAGCGGGATTACGACAGATACGCAGTATTTT. This codes for CASSVGSGITTDTQYF.

This chain connects TRBV14 to TRBJ1-4, with D possibly TRBD1 on 5 matching bases. Looked up from germline, CDR1 is SGHDN and CDR2 is FVKESK. Trimming took off 2 bases at V and 8 bases at J, with 12 bases between the two ends. The CDR3 is 14 residues long. The CDR3 coding sequence is TGTGCCAGCAGCCAACAGGGAATCGAAGAAAAACTGTTTTTT. This translates into CASSQQGIEEKLFF.

The rearrangement links TRBV18 to TRBJ1-4, with a weak D call TRBD1 (6 bases). The ends were cut back, 3 bases at V and 8 bases at J, with 13 bases in the middle. This CDR3 comprises 14 residues. Germline V gene sequence: CDR1 KGHSH, CDR2 LQKENI. CDR3 protein: CASSPTGPGEKLFF. Written as DNA, the CDR3 is TGTGCCAGCTCACCCACAGGGCCGGGAGAAAAACTGTTTTTT.

Comments on this clone: Its ends do not fully match the called genes, so a read error is possible. The chain combines TRBV9 with TRBJ2-1, with TRBD2 as a possible D gene (5 bases). The germline CDR1 and CDR2 sequences are SGDLS and YYNGEE. The CDR3 is 13 amino acids. The CDR3 region is CASSTGSFNEQFF. The CDR3 bases are TGTGCCAGCAGTACGGGGTCCTTCAATGAGCAGTTCTTC.

The rearrangement links TRBV10-3 to TRBJ1-1; 11 bases map to TRBD1. The CDR3 is 15 amino acids. Germline V gene sequence: CDR1 ENHRY, CDR2 SYGVKD. The J segment lost 0 bases and the V segment lost 10 bases, leaving 7 bases of the junction unmatched. The CDR3 reads CATSDRGLLNTEAFF. CDR3 sequence (DNA): TGTGCCACCTCGGACAGGGGGCTTCTGAACACTGAAGCTTTCTTT.

The CDR3 nucleotides are TGTGCCAGCAGCTTCGGGGGTTACGAGCAGTACTTC. Its translation is CASSFGGYEQYF. This chain connects TRBV11-2 to TRBJ2-7; weak D call: TRBD2 (6 bases). This CDR3 is built from 12 residues. Germline CDR1 is SGHAT and CDR2 is FQNNGV. Trimming pared 3 bases from V and 4 bases from J, leaving 7 bases between.

The J gene is TRBJ2-1, the V gene TRBV3-1 (or the pseudogene TRBV3-2); 9 nucleotides agree with TRBD2. V dropped 4 bases and J dropped 7; count of bases not matched to a gene: 20. The CDR3 extends over 19 amino acids. In germline, CDR1 is LGHDT, CDR2 YNNKEL (reference sequence). The CDR3 reads CASSRMRRVRGRAGNEQFF. DNA for the CDR3: TGTGCCAGCAGCCGAATGAGGCGGGTACGCGGGAGGGCCGGGAATGAGCAGTTCTTC.

The chain links TRBV7-9 to TRBJ1-1; TRBD1 is a possible D gene (5 bases). The germline gives CDR1 SEHNR, CDR2 FQNEAQ (reference sequence). Trimming left V 5 bases short and J 8 bases short, with 15 bases between. CDR3 length equals 13 residues. The CDR3 region is CASSPGAGREAFF. The CDR3 nucleotides are TGTGCCAGCAGCCCCGGGGCCGGGAGGGAAGCTTTCTTT.

This chain links TRBV11-2 with TRBJ1-3; weak D call: TRBD1 (6 bases). Trimming removed 3 bases at V and 0 bases at J, with 12 bases between. CDR1 and CDR2 from the germline V gene are SGHAT and FQNNGV. This CDR3 has 16 amino acids. CDR3 sequence reads: CASSFYTGPSGNTIYF. The CDR3 coding sequence is TGTGCCAGCAGCTTTTACACAGGGCCCTCTGGAAACACCATATATTTT.

The V gene is TRBV19, the J gene TRBJ1-5; 8 nucleotides match TRBD1. Unmatched junction bases numbered 15, after V lost 5 bases and J lost 0 bases. Germline CDR1 and CDR2: LNHDA and SQIVND (reference sequence). There are 19 residues in the CDR3. This chain's CDR3 is CASSPGQGLRSYSNQPQHF. As DNA, the CDR3 is TGTGCCAGTAGTCCCGGACAGGGCCTCAGGAGTTATAGCAATCAGCCCCAGCATTTT.

V and J are TRBV2 and TRBJ1-5; tentatively, D is TRBD1 (5 bases). The CDR3 has 15 residues. The germline gives CDR1 SNHLY, CDR2 FYNNEI. V was shortened by 3 bases and J by 4 bases, with 13 bases between the two germline ends. In DNA, the CDR3 is TGTGCCAGCAGTGATGGCGGGGCGGGGAATCAGCCCCAGCATTTT. This gives the protein CASSDGGAGNQPQHF. Together with reference TRBV2 and TRBJ1-5, the CDR3 gives the full variable domain: EPEVTQTPSHQVTQMGQEVILRCVPISNHLYFYWYRQILGQKVEFLVSFYNNEISEKSEIFDDQFSVERPDGSNFTLKIRSTKLEDSAMYFCASSDGGAGNQPQHFGDGTRLSIL.

This chain joins TRBV6-1 and TRBJ2-3; TRBD1 matches 7 bases. The length of the CDR3 is 12 residues. Per germline, CDR1 MNHNS and CDR2 SASEGT. Germline trimming cut 2 bases from V and 8 bases from J; bases unmatched to any gene: 1. The CDR3 loop reads CASSERDSTQYF. The CDR3 bases are TGTGCCAGCAGTGAACGGGACAGTACGCAGTATTTT.

V and J are TRBV2 and TRBJ2-3; perhaps TRBD2 as D (5 bases). Deletions cut 6 bases from V and 3 bases from J, with 10 bases between. CDR1 is SNHLY and CDR2 is FYNNEI in the germline V gene. CDR3 length equals 13 residues. CDR3 sequence reads: CASRSWTTDTQYF. In DNA, the CDR3 is TGTGCCAGCAGGTCATGGACTACAGATACGCAGTATTTT.

The chain links TRBV24-1 to TRBJ2-1; perhaps TRBD2 as D (7 bases). CDR3 length: 17 amino acids. Between the trimmed V and J ends, which lost 3 bases and 7 bases, there was a span of 21 bases. In germline, CDR1 is KGHDR, CDR2 SFDVKD. In DNA, the CDR3 is TGTGCCACCAGTGATCCTCACGGTGGGGGGGGCTTGAATGAGCAGTTCTTC. It translates to CATSDPHGGGGLNEQFF.

This CDR3 reads CASSLSVGYGKLFF. In DNA, the CDR3 is TGTGCCAGCAGTTTATCGGTGGGCTACGGAAAACTGTTTTTT. This chain joins TRBV27 and TRBJ1-4, with unresolved D. Germline CDR1 and CDR2: MNHEY and SMNVEV (reference sequence). CDR3 size: 14 residues. Between the trimmed V and J ends, which lost 0 bases and 10 bases, there was a span of 12 bases.

The chain joins TRBV6-5 to TRBJ2-7; TRBD1 matches at 7 bases. The CDR3 is 15 residues long. After removal of 4 bases from V and 2 bases from J, the junction contained 8 bases not matched to a gene. Germline CDR1 MNHEY, CDR2 SVGAGI. The CDR3 protein is CASSFNRGSPYEQYF. The CDR3 nucleotides are TGTGCCAGCAGTTTCAACAGGGGCAGCCCCTACGAGCAGTACTTC.

V is TRBV6-5 and J is TRBJ1-5; 7 nucleotides agree with TRBD1. Germline V gene sequence: CDR1 MNHEY, CDR2 SVGAGI. Unmatched junction bases numbered 6, after V lost 4 bases and J lost 6 bases. The CDR3 length is 14 residues. The CDR3 DNA is TGTGCCAGCAGTTCCCGGACAGGCAGTCAGCCCCAGCATTTT. Residues: CASSSRTGSQPQHF.

CDR3 protein: CASSRGQGVAKNIQYF. In DNA, the CDR3 is TGCGCCAGCAGCCGAGGACAGGGAGTAGCCAAAAACATTCAGTACTTC. V gene TRBV5-1 combines with J gene TRBJ2-4; 8 nucleotides align to TRBD1. V dropped 4 bases and J dropped 0; count of bases not matched to a gene: 6. In germline, CDR1 is SGHRS, CDR2 YFSETQ. There are 16 residues in the CDR3.

The chain joins TRBV19 to TRBJ1-6, with D tentatively TRBD1 (6 bases). The CDR3 totals 16 residues. Trimming removed 4 bases from V and 4 bases from J, with 14 bases in between. Looked up from germline, CDR1 is LNHDA and CDR2 is SQIVND (reference sequence). For the CDR3, the DNA is TGTGCCAGTAGTACTAACGGACAGCGATATAATTCACCCCTCCACTTT. Translated, it gives CASSTNGQRYNSPLHF.

CDR3 DNA: TGTGCCACTTCGGTCTCCGGGACAGTATTACCGAACACTGAAGCTTTCTTT. Its translation: CATSVSGTVLPNTEAFF. This chain joins TRBV21-1 and TRBJ1-1; the D segment call TRBD1 is taken from the table without a DNA check. TRBV21-1 is a listed pseudogene. The CDR3 covers 17 residues.

J is TRBJ2-7 and V is TRBV5-4, with 9 bases aligning to TRBD1. This CDR3 is built from 15 residues. Germline V gene data show CDR1 as SGHNT and CDR2 as YYREEE (reference sequence). The J segment lost 2 bases and the V segment lost 1 base, leaving 4 bases of the junction unmatched. The CDR3 spells CASSLTGTGTYEQYF. CDR3 DNA: TGTGCCAGCAGCTTGACCGGGACAGGGACCTACGAGCAGTACTTC.

This clone was seen a handful of times. The chain recombines TRBV3-1 (or the pseudogene TRBV3-2) with TRBJ1-6; D gene unclear. Germline CDR1 reads LGHDT; CDR2 reads YNNKEL (reference sequence). The CDR3 covers 13 residues. V gave up 1 base and J gave up 11 bases, with 9 bases separating them. The CDR3 DNA reads as TGTGCCAGCAGCCAAGCGAGGTTTACACCCCTCCACTTT. Its translation: CASSQARFTPLHF.